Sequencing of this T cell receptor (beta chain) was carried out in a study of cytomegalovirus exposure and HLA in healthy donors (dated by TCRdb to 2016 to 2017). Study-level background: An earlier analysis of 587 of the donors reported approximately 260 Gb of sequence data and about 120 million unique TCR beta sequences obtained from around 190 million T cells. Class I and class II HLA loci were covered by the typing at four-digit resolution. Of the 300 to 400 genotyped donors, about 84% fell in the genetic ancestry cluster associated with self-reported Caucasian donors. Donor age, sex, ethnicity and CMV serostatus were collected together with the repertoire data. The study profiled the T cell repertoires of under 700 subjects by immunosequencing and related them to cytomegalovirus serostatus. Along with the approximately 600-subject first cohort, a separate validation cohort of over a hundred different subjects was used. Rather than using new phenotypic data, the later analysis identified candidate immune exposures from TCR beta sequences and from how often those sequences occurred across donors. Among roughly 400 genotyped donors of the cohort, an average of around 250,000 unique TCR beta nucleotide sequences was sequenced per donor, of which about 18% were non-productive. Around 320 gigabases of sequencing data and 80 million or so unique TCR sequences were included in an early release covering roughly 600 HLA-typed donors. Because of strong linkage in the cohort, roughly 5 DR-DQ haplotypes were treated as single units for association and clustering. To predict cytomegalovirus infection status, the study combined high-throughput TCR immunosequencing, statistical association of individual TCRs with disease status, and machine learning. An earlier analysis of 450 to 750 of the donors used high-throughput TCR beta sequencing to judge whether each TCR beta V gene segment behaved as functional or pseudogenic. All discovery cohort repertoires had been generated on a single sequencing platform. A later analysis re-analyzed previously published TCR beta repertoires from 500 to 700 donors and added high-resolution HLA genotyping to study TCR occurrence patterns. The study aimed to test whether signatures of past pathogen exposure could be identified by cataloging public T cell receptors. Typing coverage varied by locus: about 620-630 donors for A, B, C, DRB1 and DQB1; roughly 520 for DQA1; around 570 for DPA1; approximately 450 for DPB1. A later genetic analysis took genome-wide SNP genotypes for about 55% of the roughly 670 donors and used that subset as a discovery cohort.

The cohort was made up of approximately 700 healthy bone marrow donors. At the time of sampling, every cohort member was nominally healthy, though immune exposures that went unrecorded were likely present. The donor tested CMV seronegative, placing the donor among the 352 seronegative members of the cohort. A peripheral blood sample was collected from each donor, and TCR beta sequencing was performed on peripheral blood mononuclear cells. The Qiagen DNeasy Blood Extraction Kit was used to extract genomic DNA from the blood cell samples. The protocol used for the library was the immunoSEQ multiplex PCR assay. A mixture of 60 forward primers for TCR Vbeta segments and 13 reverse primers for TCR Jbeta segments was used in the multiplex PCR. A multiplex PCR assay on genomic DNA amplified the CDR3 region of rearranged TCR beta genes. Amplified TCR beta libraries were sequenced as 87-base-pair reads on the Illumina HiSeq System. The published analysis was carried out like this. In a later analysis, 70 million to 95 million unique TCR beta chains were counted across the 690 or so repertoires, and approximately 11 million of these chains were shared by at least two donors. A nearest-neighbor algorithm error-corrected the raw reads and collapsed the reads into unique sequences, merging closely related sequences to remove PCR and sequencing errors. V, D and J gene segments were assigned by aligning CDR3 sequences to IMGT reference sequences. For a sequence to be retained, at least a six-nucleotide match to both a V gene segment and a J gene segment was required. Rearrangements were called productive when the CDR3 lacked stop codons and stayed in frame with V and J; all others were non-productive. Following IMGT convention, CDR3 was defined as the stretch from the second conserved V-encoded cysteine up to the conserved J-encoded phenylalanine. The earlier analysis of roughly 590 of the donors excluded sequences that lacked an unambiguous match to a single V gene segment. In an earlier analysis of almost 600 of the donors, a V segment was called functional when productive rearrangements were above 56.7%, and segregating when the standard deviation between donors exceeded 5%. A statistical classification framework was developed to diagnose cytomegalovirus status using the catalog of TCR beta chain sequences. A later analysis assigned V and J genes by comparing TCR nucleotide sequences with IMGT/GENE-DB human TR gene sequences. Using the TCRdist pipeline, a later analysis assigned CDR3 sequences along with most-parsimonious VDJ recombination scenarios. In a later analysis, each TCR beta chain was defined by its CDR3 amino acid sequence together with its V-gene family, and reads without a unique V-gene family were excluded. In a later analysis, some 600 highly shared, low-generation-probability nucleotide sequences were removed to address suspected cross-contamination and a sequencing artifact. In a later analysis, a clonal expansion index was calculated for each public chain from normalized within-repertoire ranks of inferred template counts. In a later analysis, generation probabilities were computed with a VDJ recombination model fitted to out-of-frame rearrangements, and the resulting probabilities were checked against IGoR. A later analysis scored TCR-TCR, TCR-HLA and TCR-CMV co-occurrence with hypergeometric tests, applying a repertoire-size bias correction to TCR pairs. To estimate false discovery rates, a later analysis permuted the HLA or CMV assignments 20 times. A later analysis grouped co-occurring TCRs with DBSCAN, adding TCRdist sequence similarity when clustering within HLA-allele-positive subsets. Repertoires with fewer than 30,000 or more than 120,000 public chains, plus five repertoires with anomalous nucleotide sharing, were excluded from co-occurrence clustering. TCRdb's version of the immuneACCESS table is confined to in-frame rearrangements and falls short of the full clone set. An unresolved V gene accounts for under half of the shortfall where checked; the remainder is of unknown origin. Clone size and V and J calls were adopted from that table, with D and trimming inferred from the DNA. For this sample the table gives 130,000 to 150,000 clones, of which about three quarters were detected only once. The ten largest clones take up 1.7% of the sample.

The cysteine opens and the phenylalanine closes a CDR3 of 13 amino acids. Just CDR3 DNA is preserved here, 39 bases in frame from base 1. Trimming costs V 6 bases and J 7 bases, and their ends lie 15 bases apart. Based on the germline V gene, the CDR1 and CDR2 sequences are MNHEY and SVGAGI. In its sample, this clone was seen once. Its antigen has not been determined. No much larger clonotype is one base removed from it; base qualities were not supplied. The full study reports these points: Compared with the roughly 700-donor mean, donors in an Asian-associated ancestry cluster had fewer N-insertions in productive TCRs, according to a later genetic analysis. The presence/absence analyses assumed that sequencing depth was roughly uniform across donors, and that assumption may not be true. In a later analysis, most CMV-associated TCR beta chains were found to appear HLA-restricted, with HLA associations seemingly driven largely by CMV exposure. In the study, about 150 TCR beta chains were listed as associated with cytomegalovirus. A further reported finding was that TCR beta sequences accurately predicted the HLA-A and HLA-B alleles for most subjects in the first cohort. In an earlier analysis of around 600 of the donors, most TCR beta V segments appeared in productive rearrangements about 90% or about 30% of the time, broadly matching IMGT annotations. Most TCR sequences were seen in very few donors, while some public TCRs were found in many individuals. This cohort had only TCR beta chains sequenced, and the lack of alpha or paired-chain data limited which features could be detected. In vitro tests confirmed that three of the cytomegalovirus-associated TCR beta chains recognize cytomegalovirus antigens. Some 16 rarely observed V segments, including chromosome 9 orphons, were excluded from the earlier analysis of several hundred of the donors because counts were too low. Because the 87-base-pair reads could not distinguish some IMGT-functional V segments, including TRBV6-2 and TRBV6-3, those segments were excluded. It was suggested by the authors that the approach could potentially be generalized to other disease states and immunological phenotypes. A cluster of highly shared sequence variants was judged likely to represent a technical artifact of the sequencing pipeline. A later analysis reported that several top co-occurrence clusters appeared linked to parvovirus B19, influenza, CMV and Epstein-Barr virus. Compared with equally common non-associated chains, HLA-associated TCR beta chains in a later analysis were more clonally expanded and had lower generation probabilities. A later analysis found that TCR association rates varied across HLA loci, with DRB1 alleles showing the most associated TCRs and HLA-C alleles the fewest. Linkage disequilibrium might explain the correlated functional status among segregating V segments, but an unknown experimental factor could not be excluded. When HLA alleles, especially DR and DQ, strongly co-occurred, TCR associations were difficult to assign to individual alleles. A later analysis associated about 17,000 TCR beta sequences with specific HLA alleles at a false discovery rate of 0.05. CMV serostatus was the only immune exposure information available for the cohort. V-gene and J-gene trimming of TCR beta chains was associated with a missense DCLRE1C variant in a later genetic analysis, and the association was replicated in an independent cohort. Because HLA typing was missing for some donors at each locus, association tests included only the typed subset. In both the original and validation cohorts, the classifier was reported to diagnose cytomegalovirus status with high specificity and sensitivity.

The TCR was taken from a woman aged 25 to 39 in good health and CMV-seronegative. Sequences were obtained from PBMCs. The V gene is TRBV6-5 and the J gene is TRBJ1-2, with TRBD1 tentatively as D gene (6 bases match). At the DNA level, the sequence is TGTGCCAGCAGGGCAACAGGGAGCTCTGGCTACACCTTC. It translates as CASRATGSSGYTF.